This T cell receptor (beta chain) was profiled in a study of cytomegalovirus exposure and HLA in healthy donors. About the research overall: The same platform was used for the roughly 130 validation repertoires as for the approximately 730 first-cohort repertoires, as reported in a later analysis.

The CDR3 runs to 11 residues. Trimming took off 7 bases at V and 8 bases at J, with 12 bases between the two ends. Per the germline V gene, CDR1 is DFQATT and CDR2 is SNEGSKA (reference sequence). This clone was detected only a few times. What it binds is unknown. Measured with immunoSEQ multiplex PCR; TCRdb has only the in-frame clones, and not every one. The data hold 90,000 to 120,000 clones, with approximately 86% observed a single time. Findings and caveats of the study: Most TCR sequences were rare, but some public TCRs occurred in many donors.

V usage is TRBV20-1 and J usage is TRBJ2-1, with D hard to call. Sequenced input: PBMCs. The origin of this receptor is a woman in her late teens or twenties in good health and CMV-seronegative. The CDR3: CSVVMGHEQFF. CDR3 coding DNA: TGCAGTGTGGTGATGGGCCATGAGCAGTTCTTC.